The entry below describes one T cell receptor beta chain. The protocol was immunoSEQ multiplex PCR, while the TCRdb copy is restricted to in-frame clones and leaves out a portion. The sample consists of some 30,000 clones, about 88% of them appearing once. This entry comes from a study of T cell responses to AZD1222 COVID-19 vaccine. Germline values: CDR1 SNHLY, CDR2 FYNNEI. This CDR3 is built from 12 residues. Trimming left V 8 bases short and J 2 bases short, with 7 bases between. The rearrangement links TRBV2 to TRBJ2-1; D is ambiguous. Material: peripheral blood, obtained on day 0 of AZD1222 vaccination. This TCR derives from an adult in good health. The CDR3: CASSLPYNEQFF. The DNA for the CDR3 is TGTGCCAGCTCATTACCCTACAATGAGCAGTTCTTC.